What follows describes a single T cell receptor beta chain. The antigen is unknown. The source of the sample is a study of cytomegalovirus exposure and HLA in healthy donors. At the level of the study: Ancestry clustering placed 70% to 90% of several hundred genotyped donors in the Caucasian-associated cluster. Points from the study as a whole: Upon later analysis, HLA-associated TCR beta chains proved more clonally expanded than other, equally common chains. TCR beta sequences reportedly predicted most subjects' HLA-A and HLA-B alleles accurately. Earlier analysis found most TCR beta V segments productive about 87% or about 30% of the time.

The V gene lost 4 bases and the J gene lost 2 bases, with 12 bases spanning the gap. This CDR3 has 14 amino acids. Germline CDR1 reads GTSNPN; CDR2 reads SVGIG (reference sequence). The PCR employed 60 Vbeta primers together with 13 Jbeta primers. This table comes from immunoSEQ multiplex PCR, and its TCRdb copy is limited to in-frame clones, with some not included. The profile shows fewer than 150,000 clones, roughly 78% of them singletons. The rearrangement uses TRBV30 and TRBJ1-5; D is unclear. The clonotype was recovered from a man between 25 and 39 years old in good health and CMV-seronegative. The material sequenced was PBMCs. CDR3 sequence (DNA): TGTGCCTGGAATCTGGGGAGGGGCAATCAGCCCCAGCATTTT. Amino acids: CAWNLGRGNQPQHF.